The T cell receptor (beta chain) described here comes from a study of prognosis after radiotherapy for stage I lung cancer. In the study overall: No patient received concurrent therapy with stereotactic body radiotherapy.

The germline V gene has CDR1 SGHAT and CDR2 FQNNGV. The CDR3 length is 15 residues. V lost 4 bases to trimming and J lost 0 bases, with 10 bases between them. Two rounds of multiplex PCR amplified TCR beta CDR3 from genomic DNA. Specific primers for each TRBV and TRBJ gene were what first-round PCR used. In TCRdb, the multiplex PCR reads were re-called with MiXCR into one record per CDR3 protein. The sample holds about 24,000 distinct CDR3 sequences, around 40% seen once. This clonotype counts as medium-sized. V usage is TRBV11-2 and J usage is TRBJ1-3; D is unresolved. This clonotype originated in a donor of 50 years or more with non-small cell lung cancer. Sequencing was performed on PBMCs, taken before or after stereotactic body radiation therapy (not recorded which). CDR3 DNA: TGTGCCAGCAGCTCCCGACCGAGCTCTGGAAACACCATATATTTT. It yields the protein CASSSRPSSGNTIYF. Variable domain in full (rest from reference TRBV11-2 and TRBJ1-3): EAGVAQSPRYKIIEKRQSVAFWCNPISGHATLYWYQQILGQGPKLLIQFQNNGVVDDSQLPKDRFSAERLKGVDSTLKIQPAKLEDSAVYLCASSSRPSSGNTIYFGEGSWLTVV.